A selection of T cell receptor beta chains follows, all from one sample in a study of T cells after yellow fever vaccination. Each CDR3 protein gets one entry after TCRdb re-called the 5' RACE reads with MiXCR. The sample lists 70,000 to 80,000 distinct CDR3 sequences, approximately 7.3% occurring once. Sequenced material: CD8+ T cells sorted from PBMCs, taken more than 8 days after the first yellow fever vaccination. Receptors were obtained from a man between 18 and 35 years old who received the YFV17D yellow fever vaccine. CDR3s include the opening cysteine and the closing phenylalanine or tryptophan. Fields, in order: CDR3 protein, CDR3 DNA, J gene, D gene, clone size, V gene. The D gene is left open where the match is weak. Size is omitted from some rows. Given values are once, few, many or a class for expanded clones.

CDR3aa: CASSAWDGNTGELFF
CDR3nt: TGTGCCAGCAGCGCCTGGGACGGGAACACCGGGGAGCTGTTTTTT
j_gene: TRBJ2-2
d_gene: -
abundance: many
v_gene: TRBV7-3

CDR3aa: CASSAGQGPYEQYF
CDR3nt: TGTGCCAGCAGCGCCGGACAGGGTCCCTACGAGCAGTACTTC
j_gene: TRBJ2-7
d_gene: TRBD1
abundance: many
v_gene: TRBV11-2

CDR3aa: CASSPGTRLETQYF
CDR3nt: TGTGCCAGCAGCCCAGGGACTAGACTAGAGACCCAGTACTTC
j_gene: TRBJ2-5
d_gene: TRBD2
abundance: -
v_gene: TRBV3-1

CDR3aa: CAISEAGVHEQYF
CDR3nt: TGTGCCATCAGTGAGGCAGGGGTTCACGAGCAGTACTTC
j_gene: TRBJ2-7
d_gene: -
abundance: few
v_gene: TRBV10-3

CDR3aa: CASSQGTVSYEQYF
CDR3nt: TGTGCCAGCAGTCAAGGGACAGTGTCCTACGAGCAGTACTTC
j_gene: TRBJ2-7
d_gene: TRBD1
abundance: many
v_gene: TRBV6-2/TRBV6-3

CDR3aa: CASSFQGRSNEKLFF
CDR3nt: TGTGCCAGCAGCTTTCAGGGGAGGTCGAATGAAAAACTGTTTTTT
j_gene: TRBJ1-4
d_gene: -
abundance: few
v_gene: TRBV11-2

CDR3aa: CASRGGEGDTQYF
CDR3nt: TGTGCCAGCAGAGGGGGGGAGGGAGATACGCAGTATTTT
j_gene: TRBJ2-3
d_gene: -
abundance: few
v_gene: TRBV27

CDR3aa: CASSDSTTDTQYF
CDR3nt: TGTGCCAGCAGTGACTCGACCACAGATACGCAGTATTTT
j_gene: TRBJ2-3
d_gene: -
abundance: many
v_gene: TRBV6-4

CDR3aa: CASRAQGDTEAFF
CDR3nt: TGCGCCAGCAGAGCACAGGGCGACACTGAAGCTTTCTTT
j_gene: TRBJ1-1
d_gene: -
abundance: many
v_gene: TRBV4-1

CDR3aa: CASSPRRGGLDTQYF
CDR3nt: TGTGCCAGCAGTCCTCGGCGGGGGGGCTTAGATACGCAGTATTTT
j_gene: TRBJ2-3
d_gene: TRBD2
abundance: -
v_gene: TRBV9

CDR3aa: CASSRQRGTDTQYF
CDR3nt: TGTGCCAGCAGCCGACAGAGGGGCACAGATACGCAGTATTTT
j_gene: TRBJ2-3
d_gene: -
abundance: few
v_gene: TRBV2

CDR3aa: CASSSDREAETQYF
CDR3nt: TGTGCCAGCAGCTCCGACAGGGAGGCAGAGACCCAGTACTTC
j_gene: TRBJ2-5
d_gene: -
abundance: many
v_gene: TRBV7-9

CDR3aa: CASSSTGISNQPQHF
CDR3nt: TGCGCCAGCAGCTCCACAGGGATTAGCAATCAGCCCCAGCATTTT
j_gene: TRBJ1-5
d_gene: -
abundance: few
v_gene: TRBV4-1

CDR3aa: CASSSTGPPNTDTQYF
CDR3nt: TGTGCCAGCAGCTCGACGGGCCCGCCTAACACAGATACGCAGTATTTT
j_gene: TRBJ2-3
d_gene: -
abundance: few
v_gene: TRBV7-9

CDR3aa: CASSQVRVVSNTEAFF
CDR3nt: TGTGCCAGCAGCCAAGTCAGGGTGGTATCGAACACTGAAGCTTTCTTT
j_gene: TRBJ1-1
d_gene: -
abundance: few
v_gene: TRBV3-1

CDR3aa: CATSDFGQGNEKLFF
CDR3nt: TGTGCCACCAGTGATTTCGGACAGGGGAATGAAAAACTGTTTTTT
j_gene: TRBJ1-4
d_gene: TRBD1
abundance: many
v_gene: TRBV24-1

CDR3aa: CASSFAGETDTQYF
CDR3nt: TGTGCCAGCAGTTTCGCGGGGGAGACAGATACGCAGTATTTT
j_gene: TRBJ2-3
d_gene: TRBD2
abundance: many
v_gene: TRBV12-3/TRBV12-4

CDR3aa: CASSLAVSPSYEQYF
CDR3nt: TGCGCCAGCAGCTTGGCGGTGAGCCCCTCCTACGAGCAGTACTTC
j_gene: TRBJ2-7
d_gene: -
abundance: few
v_gene: TRBV5-1

CDR3aa: CAISPDSGELFF
CDR3nt: TGTGCCATCAGTCCGGATTCCGGGGAGCTGTTTTTT
j_gene: TRBJ2-2
d_gene: -
abundance: -
v_gene: TRBV10-3

CDR3aa: CASSFLVGPRSYEQYF
CDR3nt: TGTGCCAGCAGCTTTCTGGTAGGCCCACGTTCCTACGAGCAGTACTTC
j_gene: TRBJ2-7
d_gene: -
abundance: -
v_gene: TRBV3-1

CDR3aa: CASTHRTGLNTGELFF
CDR3nt: TGTGCCAGCACCCATCGGACAGGATTAAACACCGGGGAGCTGTTTTTT
j_gene: TRBJ2-2
d_gene: TRBD1
abundance: -
v_gene: TRBV7-8

CDR3aa: CASSPRGADYGYTF
CDR3nt: TGTGCCAGCAGTCCCAGAGGAGCGGATTATGGCTACACCTTC
j_gene: TRBJ1-2
d_gene: -
abundance: -
v_gene: TRBV12-3/TRBV12-4

CDR3aa: CASSLEVGAWPQHF
CDR3nt: TGTGCCAGCAGCTTAGAGGTGGGAGCGTGGCCCCAGCATTTT
j_gene: TRBJ1-5
d_gene: -
abundance: few
v_gene: TRBV7-6

CDR3aa: CASSYVSSQETQYF
CDR3nt: TGTGCCAGCAGTTACGTAAGCTCCCAAGAGACCCAGTACTTC
j_gene: TRBJ2-5
d_gene: -
abundance: many
v_gene: TRBV6-2/TRBV6-3

CDR3aa: CASSTGTAANTGELFF
CDR3nt: TGTGCCAGCAGTACAGGGACTGCCGCGAACACCGGGGAGCTGTTTTTT
j_gene: TRBJ2-2
d_gene: -
abundance: -
v_gene: TRBV28

CDR3aa: CASVRNKEEQFF
CDR3nt: TGTGCTAGTGTTCGGAACAAGGAGGAGCAGTTCTTC
j_gene: TRBJ2-1
d_gene: -
abundance: -
v_gene: TRBV12-5